The rows below give T cell receptor beta chains drawn from one sample of a study of T cell changes during pregnancy in multiple sclerosis. TCRdb keeps only in-frame clones here, not all; method: immunoSEQ multiplex PCR. The repertoire holds roughly 86,000 clones, 85% to 95% seen once, with about 2.7% in the top ten. Material: peripheral blood, obtained in the first trimester of pregnancy. The receptors shown here come from a female donor with multiple sclerosis, enrolled in a pregnancy study. CDR3s include the opening cysteine and the closing phenylalanine or tryptophan. A D gene is named only where the DNA matches it firmly. Some rows mark clone size as missing; the rest say once, few, many or name a class of expanded clone.

d_gene,v_gene,abundance,j_gene,len,CDR3nt,CDR3aa
TRBD1,TRBV28,-,TRBJ1-5,14,TGTGCCAGCAGGTGGACAGGGACGGGTCAGCCCCAGCATTTT,CASRWTGTGQPQHF
TRBD1,TRBV28,-,TRBJ2-1,16,TGTGCCAGCAGTTCAGGACAGGGGGCTACCTACAATGAGCAGTTCTTC,CASSSGQGATYNEQFF
-,TRBV5-4,once,TRBJ1-2,13,TGTGCCAGCAGGTTTTCAGGGAAATATGGCTACACCTTC,CASRFSGKYGYTF
-,TRBV29-1,few,TRBJ1-1,14,TGCAGCCACTCGGCTCAGGGCACGATCACTGAAGCTTTCTTT,CSHSAQGTITEAFF
-,TRBV19,-,TRBJ2-1,13,TGTGCCAGTAGCCTATCAGGGTGGGATGAGCAGTTCTTC,CASSLSGWDEQFF
-,TRBV27,-,TRBJ1-2,14,TGTGCCAGCAGTTCCCGGACTAAGAACTATGGCTACACCTTC,CASSSRTKNYGYTF
-,TRBV15,-,TRBJ2-2,15,TGTGCCACCACCTTATCCCCTTCGAACACCGGGGAGCTGTTTTTT,CATTLSPSNTGELFF
-,TRBV5-8,-,TRBJ1-4,14,TGTGCCAGCAGCTTGAAAGGGGAAACTGAAAAACTGTTTTTT,CASSLKGETEKLFF
-,TRBV30,once,TRBJ2-7,15,TGTGCCTGGAGTGTACGGGGGGCCGCTTTCCACGAGCAGTACTTC,CAWSVRGAAFHEQYF
-,TRBV2,-,TRBJ2-7,16,TGTGCCAGCAGCCTTCAGGAAGAATCCCTCCCTTTCGAGCAGTACTTC,CASSLQEESLPFEQYF
-,TRBV2,-,TRBJ1-4,14,TGTGCCAGCAGTGTCTTCAGGGGTCGTGAAAAACTGTTTTTT,CASSVFRGREKLFF
TRBD2,TRBV7-2,once,TRBJ2-1,15,TGTGCCAGCAGCTTATTGGGACTAGGTCCCAATGAGCAGTTCTTC,CASSLLGLGPNEQFF
-,TRBV15,-,TRBJ2-7,15,TGTGCCACCAGCAGAGATCCGCAGGGGAGTTACGAGCAGTACTTC,CATSRDPQGSYEQYF
-,TRBV27,few,TRBJ2-7,12,TGTGCCAGCAGTGGGAGACTAGACGAGCAGTACTTC,CASSGRLDEQYF
TRBD1,TRBV5-5,-,TRBJ1-2,18,TGTGCCAGCAGCTTCGCGGACAGGGGGCGAGGGGACTTCTATGGCTACACCTTC,CASSFADRGRGDFYGYTF
TRBD1,TRBV27,-,TRBJ2-7,15,TGTGCCAGCAGTTTAAGGGGACAGGGGAACTACGAGCAGTACTTC,CASSLRGQGNYEQYF
-,TRBV19,-,TRBJ1-3,15,TGTGCCAGTAGTTATTTCCATAGCGGTGGAAACACCATATATTTT,CASSYFHSGGNTIYF
TRBD1,TRBV29-1,-,TRBJ2-1,14,TGCAGCGTTGTTGACAGGGGGCGGCGGGATGAGCAGTTCTTC,CSVVDRGRRDEQFF
TRBD1,TRBV14,-,TRBJ2-5,15,TGTGCCAGCAGCCAAGATACAAGGACAGGGAAGACCCAGTACTTC,CASSQDTRTGKTQYF
TRBD1,TRBV5-5,-,TRBJ2-4,14,TGTGCCAGCAGCCGTGGGACAGGGGTAGACATTCAGTACTTC,CASSRGTGVDIQYF
-,TRBV28,-,TRBJ2-7,15,TGTGCCAGCAGTGAGGTGGGGCTAGGCCTCTCCGAGCAGTACTTC,CASSEVGLGLSEQYF
TRBD2,TRBV5-1,-,TRBJ2-1,12,TGCGCCAGCAGTTTAGCGGGAAACGAGCAGTTCTTC,CASSLAGNEQFF
-,TRBV4-1,once,TRBJ1-2,12,TGCGCCAGCAGCCAGGAGGGGAACGGCTACACCTTC,CASSQEGNGYTF
-,TRBV7-8,-,TRBJ1-1,14,TGTGCCAGCAGCTTATTGATAGAGAGCACTGAAGCTTTCTTT,CASSLLIESTEAFF
TRBD1,TRBV7-9,few,TRBJ1-1,17,TGTGCCAGCAGCTTAGCGGGCAGGGGGCAAGGGAACACTGAAGCTTTCTTT,CASSLAGRGQGNTEAFF
-,TRBV5-1,once,TRBJ1-1,14,TGCGCCAGCAGCTTCAGTCCCCGGGGCACTGAAGCTTTCTTT,CASSFSPRGTEAFF
TRBD2,TRBV5-1,-,TRBJ2-2,16,TGCGCCAGCAGCTTGGTAGCGGGGACAAACACCGGGGAGCTGTTTTTT,CASSLVAGTNTGELFF
-,TRBV11-1,-,TRBJ1-1,14,TGTGCCAGCAGCTTCAACACGGGGAACACTGAAGCTTTCTTT,CASSFNTGNTEAFF
-,TRBV7-9,few,TRBJ1-2,14,TGTGCCAGCAGCCCTACTGGGGCAGACCTAGGCTACACCTTC,CASSPTGADLGYTF
-,TRBV5-8,-,TRBJ2-1,15,TGTGCCAGCAGCTTGGAGGGAGTCTCCTACAATGAGCAGTTCTTC,CASSLEGVSYNEQFF
TRBD1,TRBV9,-,TRBJ1-2,15,TGTGCCAGCAGCGCTGACCGAAGAGGAGGGGGCGGCTACACCTTC,CASSADRRGGGGYTF
-,TRBV7-2,-,TRBJ2-7,12,TGTGCCAGCAGCCACGGACCGGGAGAGCAGTACTTC,CASSHGPGEQYF
-,TRBV6-1,-,TRBJ2-1,14,TGTGCCAGCAGGAGCGGAGGGCCAGCAAATGAGCAGTTCTTC,CASRSGGPANEQFF
-,TRBV5-1,-,TRBJ2-1,19,TGCGCCAGCAGCTTCCAGGGGGCAACTAGCGGGCGTCTAGGCGATGAGCAGTTCTTC,CASSFQGATSGRLGDEQFF
TRBD2,TRBV19,-,TRBJ2-1,12,TGTGCCAGTAGTATAGCGGGAGGAGAGCAGTTCTTC,CASSIAGGEQFF
-,TRBV6-6,-,TRBJ1-1,13,TGTGCCAGCAGGGAACAGTTGAACACTGAAGCTTTCTTT,CASREQLNTEAFF
TRBD1,TRBV6-5,-,TRBJ2-5,15,TGTGCCAGCAGTTACCAGGGACAGGCCCAAGAGACCCAGTACTTC,CASSYQGQAQETQYF
TRBD1,TRBV7-9,few,TRBJ2-1,12,TGTGCCAGCAGCTTAGAATGGACAGGGGAGTTCTTC,CASSLEWTGEFF
TRBD1,TRBV29-1,once,TRBJ2-3,14,TGCAGGACCGAGGAGACAGGGAGAGAAGATACGCAGTATTTT,CRTEETGREDTQYF
-,TRBV9,-,TRBJ1-1,14,TGTGCCAGCAGCGTAGGCCGGGGGGCCGTCGTAGCTTTCTTT,CASSVGRGAVVAFF
-,TRBV5-6,once,TRBJ1-1,15,TGTGCCAGCAGCTCCCGGGGGGCCGGATCGCGGAAAGCTTTCTTT,CASSSRGAGSRKAFF
TRBD1,TRBV29-1,-,TRBJ1-1,13,TGCAGCGCTAAGGAAGGGACAGGGGCAAGAGCTTTCTTT,CSAKEGTGARAFF
-,TRBV28,-,TRBJ2-3,14,TGTGCCAGCAGTTTGGGCGGGAGCACAGATACGCAGTATTTT,CASSLGGSTDTQYF
TRBD1,TRBV28,-,TRBJ2-1,17,TGTGCCAGCAGCCCCGGGCCCGGGACAGGGTCCTACAATGAGCAGTTCTTC,CASSPGPGTGSYNEQFF
-,TRBV4-1,-,TRBJ2-1,16,TGCGCCAGCAGCCAAGCCCTAGCGACCCCCTACAATGAGCAGTTCTTC,CASSQALATPYNEQFF
TRBD1,TRBV7-9,-,TRBJ1-1,14,TGTGCCAGCAGCCCGGACAGGCCGGTCACTGAAGCTTTCTTT,CASSPDRPVTEAFF
TRBD1,TRBV4-1,-,TRBJ2-1,14,TGCGCCAGCAGCCTAGGGACAGGGTCCAATGAGCAGTTCTTC,CASSLGTGSNEQFF
TRBD1,TRBV2,-,TRBJ2-7,14,TGTGCCAGCAGGACAGACAGGGGTGGTTACGAGCAGTACTTC,CASRTDRGGYEQYF
-,TRBV11-2,-,TRBJ2-7,15,TGTGCCAGCAGCCCCCACCTAGTGGCCTCTCTCGAGCAGTACTTC,CASSPHLVASLEQYF
-,TRBV7-2,-,TRBJ2-2,16,TGTGCCAGCAGCTTGACACTCCTGGGGGCCACCGGGGAGCTGTTTTTT,CASSLTLLGATGELFF
TRBD2,TRBV29-1,-,TRBJ2-7,15,TGCAGCGGAAAAGTCGGGGCGGGAGAGAACTACGAGCAGTACTTC,CSGKVGAGENYEQYF